The 24 T cell receptor beta chains below all came from one sample that was sequenced in a study of T cells in women clearing cervical HPV infection. Clones were read by immunoSEQ multiplex PCR, and TCRdb kept only the in-frame ones, dropping some. The sample table includes about 20,000 clones. The sequencing input was blood buffy coat. These receptors came from a woman aged 18 to 75 with a cervical HPV16 infection that either progressed to CIN3+ or cleared (not recorded which).

In regard to this clone: The read ends 3 residues shy of where the CDR3 ends; the end is completed using the germline J gene. This chain connects TRBV30 to TRBJ2-2; TRBD1 is a possible D gene (5 bases). Germline V lookup: CDR1 GTSNPN, CDR2 SVGIG (reference sequence). This CDR3 contains 13 residues. The CDR3 bases that were read are TGTGCCTGGAGTGCAGGGAATGTCGAAAAG. Translation: CAWSAGNVEK. The entire CDR3 sequence reads CAWSAGNVEKLFF.

In the case of this clone: The CDR3 extends 3 residues past the end of the read, so its final part is completed from the germline J gene. The chain combines TRBV7-3 with TRBJ2-2; perhaps TRBD1 as D (6 bases). Germline V lookup: CDR1 SGHTA, CDR2 FQGTGA. Trimming removed 5 bases at V and 4 bases at J, with 11 bases between. The CDR3 has 14 residues. The CDR3 DNA, read in part, is TGTGCCAGCAGCCCCCAGACAGGCACCGGGGAG. This sequence encodes CASSPQTGTGE. The CDR3 in its entirety is CASSPQTGTGELFF.

Of note for this clone: The CDR3 end is not reached by the read, which stops 3 residues before it; the germline J gene fills it in. The chain uses TRBV19 and TRBJ2-3, with TRBD2 as a possible D gene (6 bases). Germline V gene data show CDR1 as LNHDA and CDR2 as SQIVND (reference sequence). The CDR3 runs 16 residues. Trimming cost V 5 bases and J 3 bases, with 18 bases left between them. The covered CDR3 bases are TGTGCCAGTAGTGCCCTTTTCGGGGAGGCGACAGATACG. Translation gives CASSALFGEATDT. The complete CDR3 sequence is CASSALFGEATDTQYF.

On this clone itself: The sequence runs out 3 residues before the end of the CDR3; the remainder is reconstructed from the germline J gene. The V call is TRBV30, the J call TRBJ2-2; 11 bases are a match to TRBD2. CDR1 is GTSNPN, CDR2 SVGIG, per germline (reference sequence). The V segment lost 1 base and the J segment 5 bases; nucleotides outside the gene matches: 3. The CDR3 extends over 15 amino acids. CDR3 DNA (partial): TGTGCCTGGAGTGGGTTAGCGGGGGGGACCGGGGAG. This encodes CAWSGLAGGTGE. The whole CDR3 protein reads CAWSGLAGGTGELFF. The full variable domain, its missing parts supplied by reference TRBV30 and TRBJ2-2, is SQTIHQWPATLVQPVGSPLSLECTVEGTSNPNLYWYRQAAGRGLQLLFYSVGIGQISSEVPQNLSASRPQDRQFILSSKKLLLSDSGFYLCAWSGLAGGTGELFFGEGSRLTVL.

In the case of this clone: The observed sequence ends 3 residues before the CDR3 terminus, with the missing tail filled in from the germline J gene. The chain employs TRBV20-1 and TRBJ1-4; D call uncertain. CDR3 size: 11 residues. Trimming shortened V by 5 bases and J by 8 bases, and 9 bases separated the two germline ends. Germline V lookup: CDR1 DFQATT, CDR2 SNEGSKA (reference sequence). The CDR3 bases that were read are TGCAGTGCTCAGAGCGGAGAAAAA. It is translated as CSAQSGEK. The full CDR3 reads CSAQSGEKLFF.

On this clone itself: Read coverage stops 3 residues before the CDR3 terminus; the germline J gene supplies the remainder. The V call is TRBV30, the J call TRBJ2-1; D is possibly TRBD2 (6 bases). The ends were cut back, 5 bases at V and 2 bases at J, with 16 bases in the middle. CDR3 length equals 15 residues. CDR1 GTSNPN and CDR2 SVGIG come from the germline V gene (reference sequence). The chain's CDR3 is CAWGLRGATYNEQFF. The part of the CDR3 DNA that was read is TGTGCCTGGGGGCTACGCGGGGCGACCTACAATGAG.

Turning to this clone: The sequenced fragment ends 3 residues before the CDR3 boundary, so the rest is inferred from the germline J gene. This rearrangement joins TRBV27 to TRBJ2-1, with 9 bases aligning to TRBD1. The CDR3 consists of 16 residues. CDR1 MNHEY and CDR2 SMNVEV come from the germline V gene (reference sequence). The trim removed 2 bases at V and 2 bases at J, leaving 4 bases unmatched. The CDR3 sequence: CASSLPGQGAYNEQFF. The CDR3 DNA, read in part, is TGTGCCAGCAGTTTACCGGGACAGGGCGCCTACAATGAG.

Of note for this clone: The read ends 3 residues shy of where the CDR3 ends; the end is completed using the germline J gene. The V gene is TRBV7-9, the J gene TRBJ2-5; 9 nucleotides line up with TRBD1. The CDR3 loop spans 15 amino acids. The germline V gene has CDR1 SEHNR and CDR2 FQNEAQ (reference sequence). Trimming removed 5 bases from V and 3 bases from J; junction bases left unmatched: 7. The CDR3 reads CASSVTGTGKETQYF. The part of the CDR3 DNA that was read is TGTGCCAGCAGCGTAACCGGGACAGGGAAAGAGACC. The full variable domain, its missing parts supplied by reference TRBV7-9 and TRBJ2-5, is DTGVSQNPRHKITKRGQNVTFRCDPISEHNRLYWYRQTLGQGPEFLTYFQNEAQLEKSRLLSDRFSAERPKGSFSTLEIQRTEQGDSAMYLCASSVTGTGKETQYFGPGTRLLVL.

Remarks on this clone: The read stops 3 residues short of the end of the CDR3; the missing end is completed from the germline J gene. The chain combines TRBV7-9 with TRBJ2-7; TRBD1 agrees at 8 bases. CDR3 length: 15 residues. Germline CDR1 SEHNR, CDR2 FQNEAQ (reference sequence). V lost 3 bases to trimming and J lost 5 bases; unmatched junction nucleotides: 9. The CDR3 bases that were read are TGTGCCAGCAGCTTCCGGGACAGGCCGCCGGACGAG. It is translated as CASSFRDRPPDE. Given in full, the CDR3 is CASSFRDRPPDEQYF.

Details on this clone: The read ends 3 residues before the CDR3 terminus; that terminus is restored from the germline J gene. This chain links TRBV19 with TRBJ2-2; TRBD1 might be the D (6 bases). Germline V gives CDR1 LNHDA, CDR2 SQIVND (reference sequence). This CDR3 is built from 17 residues. V shed 4 bases and J shed 7 bases, with 22 bases lying between them. The covered CDR3 bases are TGTGCCAGTAGTACTCCGGACAGTGCAAGGTATAGCGGGGAG. Translation: CASSTPDSARYSGE. The whole CDR3 region reads CASSTPDSARYSGELFF.

As concerns this clone: The missing CDR3 end, 3 residues past where the read stops, is filled in from the germline J gene. The rearrangement links TRBV20-1 to TRBJ2-3; TRBD2 matches at 9 bases. This CDR3 contains 15 residues. Per germline, CDR1 DFQATT and CDR2 SNEGSKA (reference sequence). CDR3 sequence reads: CSAGFSGGLQETQYF. CDR3 DNA (partial): TGCAGTGCTGGATTTAGCGGGGGATTACAAGAGACG.

Note on this clone: The sequence runs out 3 residues before the end of the CDR3; the remainder is reconstructed from the germline J gene. Other DNA variants within this sample encode the same CDR3. The rearrangement uses TRBV7-6 and TRBJ1-3; 9 bases agree with TRBD1. The CDR3 loop spans 16 amino acids. The V gene's germline CDR1 is SGHVS and CDR2 FNYEAQ. V was pared by 4 bases and J by 0 bases, with 4 bases of the junction left unmatched. The CDR3 bases that were read are TGTGCCAGCAGCTCACAGGGGGCGAGCTCTGGAAACACC. This translates into CASSSQGASSGNT. The CDR3 as a whole reads CASSSQGASSGNTIYF.

In the case of this clone: At one end the junction does not follow the germline gene, possibly because of a read error. From the germline J gene comes the end of the CDR3, since the read stops 3 residues before it. The J gene is TRBJ2-3, the V gene TRBV19; D perhaps matches TRBD1 (6 bases). The CDR3 has 14 residues. Germline lookup yields CDR1 LNHDA and CDR2 SQIVND (reference sequence). This CDR3 is CASSTLQGPETQYF. The sequenced CDR3 bases are TGTGCCAGTAGTACCCTACAGGGTCCAGAGACG.

On this clone itself: Sequencing ends 3 residues short of the CDR3 end; the germline J gene provides the rest. The V gene is TRBV30, the J gene TRBJ1-2, with D maybe TRBD1 (5 bases). The CDR3 loop spans 15 amino acids. The germline V gene has CDR1 GTSNPN and CDR2 SVGIG (reference sequence). The CDR3 bases that were read are TGTGCCTGGAGTCCGGCTAGCGGGGGATCGAATGAA. The encoded protein is CAWSPASGGSNE. The full-length CDR3 reads as CAWSPASGGSNEYTF.

About this clone: Coverage ceases 3 residues before the CDR3 finishes, and the germline J gene fills in the end. The chain couples TRBV5-1 to TRBJ2-3, with 7 bases lining up with TRBD2. V was pared by 4 bases and J by 3 bases, with 11 bases of the junction left unmatched. Germline CDR1 reads SGHRS; CDR2 reads YFSETQ. The CDR3 length is 16 residues. The CDR3 bases that were read are TGCGCCAGCAGCCCGACGGGGGGAATGTTGACAGATACG. Its protein is CASSPTGGMLTDT. Given in full, the CDR3 is CASSPTGGMLTDTQYF. Full variable domain (rest looked up from reference TRBV5-1 and TRBJ2-3): KAGVTQTPRYLIKTRGQQVTLSCSPISGHRSVSWYQQTPGQGLQFLFEYFSETQRNKGNFPGRFSGRQFSNSRSEMNVSTLELGDSALYLCASSPTGGMLTDTQYFGPGTRLTVL.

For this clone: The read ends 3 residues shy of where the CDR3 ends; the end is completed using the germline J gene. The chain combines TRBV16 with TRBJ1-6; 9 positions agree with TRBD1. The trim removed 2 bases at V and 12 bases at J, leaving 14 bases unmatched. The CDR3 extends over 17 amino acids. CDR1 is KGHSY and CDR2 is FQNENV in the germline V gene. The CDR3 here is CASSQTGTGMLIGPLHF. The sequenced part of the CDR3 DNA is TGTGCCAGCAGCCAAACCGGGACAGGGATGCTAATCGGACCC.

Points on this clone: Coverage ceases 3 residues before the CDR3 finishes, and the germline J gene fills in the end. The chain uses TRBV11-2 and TRBJ1-2, with D possibly matching TRBD1 (6 bases). V was clipped by 0 bases and J by 4 bases, with 12 bases between them. Germline values: CDR1 SGHAT, CDR2 FQNNGV. The CDR3 extends over 15 amino acids. CDR3 bases read: TGTGCCAGCAGCTTAGAACAGGGTTTTTTCTATGGC. This translates into CASSLEQGFFYG. The whole CDR3 protein reads CASSLEQGFFYGYTF.

In the case of this clone: The read halts 3 residues ahead of the CDR3 end, with the missing end drawn from the germline J gene. The rearrangement uses TRBV7-9 and TRBJ2-2; 7 bases match TRBD1. The V gene's germline CDR1 is SEHNR and CDR2 FQNEAQ (reference sequence). V shed 3 bases, J shed 2 bases, and the junction held 3 bases outside the gene matches. This CDR3 is built from 15 residues. Incomplete CDR3 DNA: TGTGCCAGCAGCTTGGGACAGCTTAACACCGGGGAG. It encodes CASSLGQLNTGE. The complete CDR3 protein is CASSLGQLNTGELFF.

A word on this clone: Coverage ceases 3 residues before the CDR3 finishes, and the germline J gene fills in the end. The V and J genes are TRBV20-1 and TRBJ2-3; 10 nucleotides align to TRBD2. This CDR3 is 13 amino acids long. Losses at the gene ends were 2 bases for V and 8 bases for J; bases not matched to a gene: 4. The germline V gene has CDR1 DFQATT and CDR2 SNEGSKA (reference sequence). The CDR3 protein is CSARLLAGTTQYF. The covered CDR3 bases are TGCAGTGCTAGATTACTAGCGGGGACTACG.

As for this clone: The read falls 3 residues short of the CDR3 end, and the missing part is taken from the germline J gene. This chain links TRBV30 with TRBJ1-2; 7 nucleotides match TRBD1. CDR3 length: 13 amino acids. V shed 2 bases and J 4 bases; nucleotides not matched to a gene: 4. Germline CDR1 GTSNPN, CDR2 SVGIG (reference sequence). CDR3: CAWSRDSGYGYTF. CDR3 bases read: TGTGCCTGGAGTCGGGACAGCGGCTATGGC. The complete variable domain, with remaining parts taken from reference TRBV30 and TRBJ1-2, reads SQTIHQWPATLVQPVGSPLSLECTVEGTSNPNLYWYRQAAGRGLQLLFYSVGIGQISSEVPQNLSASRPQDRQFILSSKKLLLSDSGFYLCAWSRDSGYGYTFGSGTRLTVV.

On this clone itself: Read data end 3 residues before the CDR3 end; the end is taken from the germline J gene. This sequence joins TRBV6-1 and TRBJ1-4; D gene unclear. Germline V gives CDR1 MNHNS, CDR2 SASEGT. This CDR3 is built from 15 residues. Incomplete CDR3 DNA: TGTGCCAGCAGTGATCTTGGTCAAACAGCCTCACCA. Its protein is CASSDLGQTASP. The whole CDR3 sequence reads CASSDLGQTASPLFF.

As for this clone: Read sequence stops 3 residues before the CDR3 end, and the germline J gene provides the missing end. This chain connects TRBV30 to TRBJ2-7; no reliable D call. The V and J ends lost 0 bases and 0 bases respectively, with 9 bases between them. CDR1 is GTSNPN and CDR2 is SVGIG in the germline V gene (reference sequence). The CDR3 extends over 14 amino acids. The CDR3 region is CAWSVGGSSYEQYF. CDR3 DNA, as far as it was read: TGTGCCTGGAGTGTAGGCGGAAGCTCCTACGAG.

As concerns this clone: With the read ending 3 residues before the CDR3 end, the germline J gene is used to fill in that end. The V gene is TRBV5-6, the J gene TRBJ2-7, with unresolved D. There are 12 residues in the CDR3. Germline V lookup: CDR1 SGHDT, CDR2 YYEEEE. V dropped 1 base and J dropped 2 bases, with 4 bases sitting between them. The covered CDR3 bases are TGTGCCAGCAGCTTGTACACCTACGAG. This encodes CASSLYTYE. The complete CDR3 protein is CASSLYTYEQYF.

With respect to this clone: The read finishes 3 residues shy of the CDR3 end, and the germline J gene is used to complete it. V is TRBV6-1 and J is TRBJ1-1; 8 bases align to TRBD1. The ends lost 4 bases at V and 4 bases at J; junction bases unmatched: 8. CDR3 length equals 15 residues. The germline CDR1 and CDR2 sequences are MNHNS and SASEGT. CDR3 DNA (partial): TGTGCCAGCAGTGGGCGGACAGGGCTGGGCACTGAA. Its protein is CASSGRTGLGTE. The full CDR3 reads CASSGRTGLGTEAFF.